This T cell receptor (beta chain) was sequenced in a study of cytomegalovirus exposure and HLA in healthy donors. About the research overall: The study placed less than 90% of its approximately 360 genotyped donors in the Caucasian-associated ancestry cluster.

V was cut by 0 bases and J by 3 bases, with 12 bases left in between. The CDR3 runs 15 residues. Germline V gene data show CDR1 as MNHEY and CDR2 as SMNVEV (reference sequence). Study findings and constraints: Earlier findings revealed that most TCR beta V segments proved productive either about 87% or about 30% of the time.

This PCR relied on a set of 60 Vbeta primers and 13 Jbeta primers. The protocol was immunoSEQ multiplex PCR, while the TCRdb copy is restricted to in-frame clones and leaves out a portion. Of roughly 120,000 clones in the sample, more than 65% were seen once. This clone was detected a few times. Its antigen is as yet unknown. V is TRBV27 and J is TRBJ2-7; TRBD2 is a possible D gene (6 bases). This TCR derives from a man aged 18-30 years in good health and CMV-seropositive. Sequencing used PBMCs. CDR3 DNA: TGTGCCAGCAGTTTATCAGCTAGCGCTAACTACGAGCAGTACTTC. This translates into CASSLSASANYEQYF.